Given below is one T cell receptor (beta chain) in context. The antigen it binds to is not known. It has no much larger one-base neighbor in the sample; base qualities were not kept. The cysteine opens and the phenylalanine closes a CDR3 of 14 amino acids. The kept DNA is CDR3 alone, 42 bases in frame from the first base. V lost 3 bases and J lost 4 bases; the stretch between them is 9 bases long. The library relied on PCR. Sequencing took place on an Illumina HiSeq 2500. To reduce PCR and sequencing biases, unique molecular identifiers were built into the TCR beta cDNA libraries. Per 1 to 10 million input T cells, approximately 500,000 cDNA molecules were obtained, such that each molecule approximated one T cell. The same protocol used for the earlier healthy control dataset was applied to prepare and sequence the patient libraries. Within a given batch, samples were prepared together, multiplexed and sequenced on the same HiSeq lane. As for how the authors treated the data: MIGEC handled the raw barcoded reads, throwing out single-read molecular identifier groups before consensus assembly and CDR3 extraction. Clonotype tables were post-analysed with VDJtools, and diversity was normalized by down-sampling all datasets to the smallest sample size. To correct batch-related cross-sample contamination, repertoire overlap clustering matched CDR3 amino acid sequences but not nucleotide sequences. Through fastp at Q25 and MiXCR, TCRdb rebuilt clones from the public reads, retaining in-frame beta chains. Here each entry gathers all rows of one CDR3 protein and keeps the most common genes and DNA. Here the V and J calls rest on TCRdb's processing, not on the authors' analysis. For this sample there are some 800,000 distinct CDR3 sequences; around 45% appear just once. In total, the top ten clones hold 4.9% of the sample.

TCR beta repertoires were profiled from peripheral blood of more than ten young patients with multiple sclerosis to demonstrate the VDJtools post-analysis software. The multiple sclerosis patients were children and adolescents between about 6 and 16 years of age. The data were taken from a study of post-analysis software for immune sequencing data (dated by TCRdb to the mid-2010s). Notes on the research overall: Recorded disease courses included relapsing-remitting, secondary progressive and progressive-relapsing multiple sclerosis, with some patients lacking subtype annotation. The patient repertoires were compared against 10 to 12 previously published healthy control repertoires obtained from donors aged about 6 to 26 years. A subset of samples was prepared in parallel using single-end sample barcoding, then pooled and co-amplified after Illumina adapter ligation.

The investigation overall reported the following: Multiple sclerosis patients had significantly lower normalized Chao1 diversity than controls, a result that suggests substantial peripheral T-cell clonal expansion. When samples were clustered directly using the F measure, samples prepared in the same batch co-clustered strongly, which prompted a batch-effect correction. The multiple sclerosis patient group was slightly younger than the control group. Patients showed significantly higher frequencies than controls for roughly five TRBV segments, among them TRBV5-6, TRBV5-1 and TRBV20-1.

This clonotype originated in a girl under 18 with multiple sclerosis. Sequences were obtained from blood. Rearrangement joined TRBV12-3 or TRBV12-4 to TRBJ1-4, with an unclear D gene assignment. The CDR3 here reads CASSFGQYNEKLFF. The sequenced DNA is TGTGCCAGCAGTTTTGGCCAGTATAATGAAAAACTGTTTTTT.